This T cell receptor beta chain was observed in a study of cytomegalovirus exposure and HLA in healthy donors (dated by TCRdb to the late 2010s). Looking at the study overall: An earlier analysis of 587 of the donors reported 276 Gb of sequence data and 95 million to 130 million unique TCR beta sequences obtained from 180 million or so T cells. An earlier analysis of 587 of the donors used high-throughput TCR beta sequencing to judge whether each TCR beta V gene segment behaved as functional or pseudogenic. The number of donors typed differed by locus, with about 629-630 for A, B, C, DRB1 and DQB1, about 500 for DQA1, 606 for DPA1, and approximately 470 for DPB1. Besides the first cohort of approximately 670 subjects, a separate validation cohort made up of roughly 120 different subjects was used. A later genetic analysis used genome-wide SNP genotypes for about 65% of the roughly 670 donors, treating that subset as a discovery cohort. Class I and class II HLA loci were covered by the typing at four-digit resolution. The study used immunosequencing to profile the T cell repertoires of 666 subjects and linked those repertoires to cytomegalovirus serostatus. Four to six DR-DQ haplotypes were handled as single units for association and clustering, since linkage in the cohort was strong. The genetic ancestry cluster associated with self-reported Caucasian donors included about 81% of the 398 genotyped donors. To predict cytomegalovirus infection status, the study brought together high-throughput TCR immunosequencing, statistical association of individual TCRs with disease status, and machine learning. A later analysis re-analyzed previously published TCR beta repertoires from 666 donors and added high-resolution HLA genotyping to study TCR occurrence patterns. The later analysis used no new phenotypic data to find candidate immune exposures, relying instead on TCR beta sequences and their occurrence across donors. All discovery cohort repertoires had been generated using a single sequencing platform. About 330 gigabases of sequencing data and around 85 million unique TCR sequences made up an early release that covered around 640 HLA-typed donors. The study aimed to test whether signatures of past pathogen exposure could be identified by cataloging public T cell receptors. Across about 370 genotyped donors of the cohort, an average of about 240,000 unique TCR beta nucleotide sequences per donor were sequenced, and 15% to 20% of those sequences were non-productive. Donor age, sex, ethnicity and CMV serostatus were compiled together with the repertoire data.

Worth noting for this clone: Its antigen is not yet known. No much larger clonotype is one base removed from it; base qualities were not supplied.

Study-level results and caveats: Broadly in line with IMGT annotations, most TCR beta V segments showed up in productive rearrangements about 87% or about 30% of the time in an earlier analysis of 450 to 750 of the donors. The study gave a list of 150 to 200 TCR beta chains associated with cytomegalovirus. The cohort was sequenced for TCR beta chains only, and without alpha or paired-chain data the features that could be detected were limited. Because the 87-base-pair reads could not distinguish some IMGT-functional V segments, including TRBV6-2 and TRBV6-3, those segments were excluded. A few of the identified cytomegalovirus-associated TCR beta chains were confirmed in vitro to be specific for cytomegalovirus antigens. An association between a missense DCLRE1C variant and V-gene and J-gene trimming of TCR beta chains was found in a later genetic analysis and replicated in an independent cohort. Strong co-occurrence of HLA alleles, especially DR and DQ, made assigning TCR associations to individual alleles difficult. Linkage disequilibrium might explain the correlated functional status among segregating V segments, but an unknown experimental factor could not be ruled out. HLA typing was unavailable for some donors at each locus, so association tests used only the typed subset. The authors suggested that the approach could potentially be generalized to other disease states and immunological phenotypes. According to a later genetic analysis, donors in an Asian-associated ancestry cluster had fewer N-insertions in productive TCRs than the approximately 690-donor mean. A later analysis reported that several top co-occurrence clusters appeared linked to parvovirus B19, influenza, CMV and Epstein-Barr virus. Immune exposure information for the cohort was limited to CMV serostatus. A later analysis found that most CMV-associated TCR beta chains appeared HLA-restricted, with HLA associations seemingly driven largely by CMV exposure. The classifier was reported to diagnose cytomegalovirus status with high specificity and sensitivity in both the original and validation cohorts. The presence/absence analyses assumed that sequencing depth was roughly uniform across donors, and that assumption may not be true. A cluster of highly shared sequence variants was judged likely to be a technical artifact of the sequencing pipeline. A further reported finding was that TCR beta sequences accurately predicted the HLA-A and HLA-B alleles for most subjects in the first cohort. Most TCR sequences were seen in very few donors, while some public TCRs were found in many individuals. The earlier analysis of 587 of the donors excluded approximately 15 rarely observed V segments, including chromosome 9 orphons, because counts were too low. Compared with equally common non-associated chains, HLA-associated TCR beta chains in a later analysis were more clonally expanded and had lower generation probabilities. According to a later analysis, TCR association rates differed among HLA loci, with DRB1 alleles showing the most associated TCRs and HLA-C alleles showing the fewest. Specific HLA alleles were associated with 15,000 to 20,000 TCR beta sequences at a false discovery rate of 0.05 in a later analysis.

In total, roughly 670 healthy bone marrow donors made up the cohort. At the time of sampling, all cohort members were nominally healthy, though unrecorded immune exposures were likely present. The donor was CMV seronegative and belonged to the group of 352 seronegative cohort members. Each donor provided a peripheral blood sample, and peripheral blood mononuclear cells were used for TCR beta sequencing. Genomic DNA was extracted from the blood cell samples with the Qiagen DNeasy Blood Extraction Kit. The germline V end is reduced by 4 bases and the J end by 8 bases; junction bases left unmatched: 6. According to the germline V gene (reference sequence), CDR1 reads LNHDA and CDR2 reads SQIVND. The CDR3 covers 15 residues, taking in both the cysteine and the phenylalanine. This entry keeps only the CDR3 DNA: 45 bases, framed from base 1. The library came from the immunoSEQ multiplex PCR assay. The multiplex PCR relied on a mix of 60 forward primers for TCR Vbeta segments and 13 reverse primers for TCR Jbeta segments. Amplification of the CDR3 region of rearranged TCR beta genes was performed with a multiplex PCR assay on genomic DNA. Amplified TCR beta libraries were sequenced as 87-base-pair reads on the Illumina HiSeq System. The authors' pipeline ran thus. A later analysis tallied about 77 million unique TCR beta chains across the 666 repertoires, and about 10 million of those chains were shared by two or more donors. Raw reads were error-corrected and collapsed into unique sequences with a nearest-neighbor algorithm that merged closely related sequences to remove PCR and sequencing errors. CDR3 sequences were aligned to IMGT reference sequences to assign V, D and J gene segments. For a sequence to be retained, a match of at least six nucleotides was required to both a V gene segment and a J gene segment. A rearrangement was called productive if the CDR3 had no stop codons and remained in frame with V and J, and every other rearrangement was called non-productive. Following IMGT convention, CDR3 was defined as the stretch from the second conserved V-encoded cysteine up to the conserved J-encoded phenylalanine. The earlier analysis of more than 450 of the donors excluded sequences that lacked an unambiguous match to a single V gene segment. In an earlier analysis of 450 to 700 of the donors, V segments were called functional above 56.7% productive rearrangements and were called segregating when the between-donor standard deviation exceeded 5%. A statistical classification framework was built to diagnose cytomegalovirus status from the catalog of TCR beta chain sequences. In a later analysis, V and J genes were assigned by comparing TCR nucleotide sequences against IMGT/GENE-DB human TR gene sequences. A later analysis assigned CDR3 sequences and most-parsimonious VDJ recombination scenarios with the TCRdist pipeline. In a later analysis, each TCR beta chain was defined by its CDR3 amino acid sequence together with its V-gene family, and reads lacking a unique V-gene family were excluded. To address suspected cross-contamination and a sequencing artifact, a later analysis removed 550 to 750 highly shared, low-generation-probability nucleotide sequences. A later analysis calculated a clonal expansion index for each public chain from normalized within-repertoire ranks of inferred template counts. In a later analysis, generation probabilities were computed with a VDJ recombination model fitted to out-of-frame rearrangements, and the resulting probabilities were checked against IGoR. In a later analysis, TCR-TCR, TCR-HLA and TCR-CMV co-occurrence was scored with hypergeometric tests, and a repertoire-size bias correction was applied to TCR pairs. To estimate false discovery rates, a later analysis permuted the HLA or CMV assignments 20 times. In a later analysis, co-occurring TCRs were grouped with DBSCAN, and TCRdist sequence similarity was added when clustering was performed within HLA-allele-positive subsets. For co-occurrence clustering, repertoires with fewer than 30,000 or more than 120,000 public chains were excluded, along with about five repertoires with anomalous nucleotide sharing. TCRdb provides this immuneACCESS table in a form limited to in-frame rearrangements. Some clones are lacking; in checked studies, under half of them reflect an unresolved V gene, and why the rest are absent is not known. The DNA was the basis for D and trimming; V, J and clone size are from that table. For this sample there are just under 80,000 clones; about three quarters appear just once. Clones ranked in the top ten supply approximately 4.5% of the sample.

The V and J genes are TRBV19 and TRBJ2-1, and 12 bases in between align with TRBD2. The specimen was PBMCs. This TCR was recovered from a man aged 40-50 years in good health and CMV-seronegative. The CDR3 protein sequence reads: CASSTSGRGTHEQFF. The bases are TGTGCCAGTAGTACTAGCGGGAGGGGGACTCATGAGCAGTTCTTC.